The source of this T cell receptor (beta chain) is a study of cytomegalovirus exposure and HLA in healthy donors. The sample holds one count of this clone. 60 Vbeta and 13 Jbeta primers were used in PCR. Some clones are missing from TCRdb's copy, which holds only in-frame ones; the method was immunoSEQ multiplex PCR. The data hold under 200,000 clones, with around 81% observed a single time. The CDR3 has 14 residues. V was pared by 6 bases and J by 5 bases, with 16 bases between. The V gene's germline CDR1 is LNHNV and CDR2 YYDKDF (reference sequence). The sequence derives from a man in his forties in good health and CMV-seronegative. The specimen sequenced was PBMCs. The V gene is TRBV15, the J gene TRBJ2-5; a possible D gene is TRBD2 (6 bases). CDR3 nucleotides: TGTGCCACCAGTCCTAGCGTGGATAGGGAGACCCAGTACTTC. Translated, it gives CATSPSVDRETQYF.